A single T cell receptor beta chain is shown here with its context. Its binding antigen is unknown. One base away there is no much larger clone; base qualities are not given. This sample is drawn from a study of OX40 agonist ivuxolimab in advanced cancers. General notes on the study: Ivuxolimab was a fully human IgG2 agonistic monoclonal antibody targeting the costimulatory receptor OX40 (CD134). Intravenous ivuxolimab was administered to patients every 2 weeks at six dose levels: 0.01, 0.1, 0.3, 1.5, 3 and 10 mg/kg. Among the roughly 50 dose-escalation patients, 19 had hepatocellular carcinoma, 15 or so melanoma, 9 renal cell carcinoma and 9 head and neck cancer. The dose-escalation cohort was about 83% male with a mean age of approximately 60 years, ranging from roughly 23 to 90. Prior anti-PD-1, anti-PD-L1 or anti-CTLA-4 therapy was permitted, and approximately 42% of dose-escalation patients had received checkpoint inhibitors. Partial responses were achieved by three dose-escalation patients, of whom one had hepatocellular carcinoma and two had cutaneous melanoma. Peripheral TCRbeta sequencing was intended to test whether TCR sequence diversity was altered and clonal T-cell expansion was caused by ivuxolimab. The paper describes the monotherapy dose-escalation part (N ≈ 52 patients) of the phase I trial of ivuxolimab. What the study reported, not specific to this receptor: In partial responders in the 0.1-3.0 mg/kg groups, normalized peripheral clonal expansion was found to be among the lowest, especially among CD8+ T cells. Low levels of normalized T-cell clonal expansion were also seen in some patients who did not respond. On average, CD8+ T cells showed more expanded clones than CD4+ T cells after ivuxolimab. At doses of 0.1 to 3.0 mg/kg, clonal expansion of both CD4+ and CD8+ T cells in blood was seen between baseline and week 6. The antigen specificity of the peripheral T cells that underwent clonal expansion was not determined.

Patients with autoimmune disease history or receiving systemic immunosuppression were excluded from the trial. Peripheral blood for TCR sequencing was collected from all dose cohorts at baseline, on cycle 4 day 1, and on cycle 7 day 1. The samples were drawn from a first-in-human, open-label, multicenter phase I dose-escalation trial of ivuxolimab. Adults with locally advanced or metastatic melanoma, renal cell, hepatocellular, or head and neck squamous cell carcinoma were enrolled in the trial. CD4+ and CD8+ T cells were sorted separately from peripheral blood before TCR sequencing. Its CDR3 holds 13 amino acids, cysteine through phenylalanine. The DNA shown is the 39-base CDR3, in frame from base 1. V and J are truncated by 2 bases and 5 bases respectively, leaving an intervening sequence of 7 bases. The germline V gene (reference sequence) supplies CDR1 MNHNY and CDR2 SVGAGI. For sequencing of the TCRbeta CDR3 region, genomic DNA was extracted from the sorted cells. The immunoSEQ Assay was used to sequence the TCRbeta CDR3 regions. Here the immuneACCESS table is served through TCRdb, limited to in-frame sequences with V and J called. Missing clones are a known gap in these copies; in checked studies unresolved V genes cover under half, and the rest lacks a known reason. The sample profile shows 95,000 to 150,000 clones; approximately 92% of them were found once. The top ten constitute around 0.53% of the sample.

This receptor chain uses TRBV6-6 and TRBJ1-5; a confident D gene designation cannot be given. Sequenced material: CD4+ or CD8+ T cells sorted from blood, taken in a trial of the OX40 agonist ivuxolimab. The clonotype comes from an adult with an advanced solid tumor such as melanoma, head and neck, liver or kidney cancer. The CDR3 corresponds to CASSYAGHQPQHF. The sequenced DNA: TGTGCCAGCAGTTACGCGGGCCATCAGCCCCAGCATTTT.